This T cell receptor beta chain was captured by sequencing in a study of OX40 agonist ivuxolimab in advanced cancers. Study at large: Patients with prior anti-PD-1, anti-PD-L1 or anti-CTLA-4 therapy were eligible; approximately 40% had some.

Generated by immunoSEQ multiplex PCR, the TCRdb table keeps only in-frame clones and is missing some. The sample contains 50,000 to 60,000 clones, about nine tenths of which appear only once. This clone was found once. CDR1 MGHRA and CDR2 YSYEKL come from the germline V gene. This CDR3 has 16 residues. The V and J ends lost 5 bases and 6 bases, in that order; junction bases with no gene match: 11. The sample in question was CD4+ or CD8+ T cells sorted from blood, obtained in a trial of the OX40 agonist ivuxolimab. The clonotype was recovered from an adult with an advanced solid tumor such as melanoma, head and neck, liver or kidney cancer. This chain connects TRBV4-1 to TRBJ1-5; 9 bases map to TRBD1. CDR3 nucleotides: TGCGCCAGCAGCGCCCTTCCGGGACAGGGTCGTCAGCCCCAGCATTTT. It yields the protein CASSALPGQGRQPQHF.